This T cell receptor beta chain appears in the sequencing data of a study of cytotoxic CD8 clonotypes in ibrutinib-treated CLL (dated by TCRdb to about 2021). Study-wide context: The cohort included more than 14 treatment-naive and eleven to twelve relapsed/refractory patients; 17 were IGHV unmutated. Cryopreserved peripheral blood mononuclear cells were collected before treatment, at response, and at either disease progression or sustained remission. Patients were still on ibrutinib when every remission and progressive disease sample was collected. Longitudinal samples were obtainable from about 30% of the roughly 90 participants in the trial. Partial responses were observed in about 24 patients and complete responses in 2; after a median follow-up of around 68 months, remission was maintained in some 14 patients and progression was observed in about twelve. The response samples were drawn at a median of roughly twelve months into treatment, with a range of roughly 6 to 36 months. Samples averaged around 280,000 productive templates and 94,082 productive rearrangements.

Here is what the overall study found, with its caveats: An increase in clonality was observed at ibrutinib response, with clonality remaining stable during sustained remission and falling back toward baseline at progression. Public clonotypes were rare and either shrank or stayed stable during treatment, and the rise in clonality at ibrutinib response reflected expansion of private clonotypes. Sampling times were not matched between patients in sustained remission and patients whose disease was progressing, and lymph node repertoires were not examined. At baseline, clonality was higher than in age-matched healthy donors and showed a strong correlation with circulating CD8+ T-cell counts.

Read against the paper, the sample's time point label means: roughly 23 months on ibrutinib. For TCR beta library preparation, approximately 2 micrograms of genomic DNA was extracted from cryopreserved PBMCs. High-throughput TCR beta sequencing was performed on longitudinal blood samples from CLL patients receiving ibrutinib monotherapy. Patients were enrolled in a phase 2 open-label single-center ibrutinib monotherapy trial. Cut back by 6 bases and 8 bases, the V and J ends lie 17 bases apart. From the germline V gene (reference sequence), CDR1 is SGHNT and CDR2 is YYREEE. The CDR3 covers 13 residues, taking in both the cysteine and the phenylalanine. The retained sequence is limited to the CDR3, 39 bases, with the frame set at the first base. Each clonotype received, on average, roughly 9.6x coverage in deep resolution sequencing performed on a MiSeq, where the target depth lay between 1 in 1 million and 1 in 200,000 T cells. TCR beta libraries were generated with the immunoSEQ hsTCRB Kit. The authors' analysis ran thus. Data were analyzed with ImmunoSEQ Data Assistant and ImmunoSEQ Analyzer, with V, D and J genes assigned per IMGT definitions. Clonality was computed as one minus normalized Shannon entropy of productive rearrangement frequencies, ranging from 0 to 1. Only overrepresented clonotypes making up at least 0.05% of the repertoire of each patient were included in the public clonotype analysis. Repertoires from about a dozen age-matched healthy donors in immuneACCESS were used as clonality controls. The clones in this table, taken by TCRdb from immuneACCESS, are in-frame only. Not every clone is retained; where verified, under half of the shortfall comes from an unresolved V gene, and the cause of the rest is unknown. V and J calls and clone size are copied from that table; D and trimming were computed from the DNA. The sample includes roughly 150,000 clones, with 76% observed a single time. The ten largest clones add up to about 4.7% of the sample.

This clone was recorded once. Its target antigen remains unknown. Base qualities are not at hand, and no much larger clone is one base apart. The sequence joins TRBV5-4 to TRBJ1-2, and perhaps TRBD1 as D gene, on 5 matching bases. The input for sequencing was PBMCs, taken after 24 months of ibrutinib treatment. This TCR came from a human donor with chronic lymphocytic leukemia. CDR3 sequence: CASISPQGTGYTF. Read as DNA, the sequence is TGTGCCAGCATCTCCCCCCAGGGTACCGGCTACACCTTC.